This TCR beta chain was profiled in a study of cytomegalovirus exposure and HLA in healthy donors. At the level of the study: The Caucasian-associated ancestry cluster held roughly 84% of around 380 genotyped donors. Study-wide results and caveats: Excluded: some indistinguishable V segments such as TRBV6-2 and TRBV6-3. Among CMV-associated TCR beta chains, most appeared HLA-restricted in a later analysis.

The CDR3 sequence is 16 residues long. With V trimmed by 3 bases and J by 5 bases, 9 bases remained unmatched. The germline CDR1 and CDR2 sequences are SNHLY and FYNNEI. As concerns this clone: The antigen is unknown.

The primer mix had 60 Vbeta and 13 Jbeta primers. Authors' processing steps: In a later analysis, some 80 million unique TCR beta chains included roughly 11 million shared by two or more donors. TCRdb's copy holds only in-frame clones and misses some; the assay was immunoSEQ multiplex PCR. V and J calls and clone size are given by that table; D and trimming were obtained from the DNA. The table lists fewer than 200,000 clones, over 60% of them singletons. The V call is TRBV2, the J call TRBJ2-1, with 8 nucleotides matching TRBD2. The TCR was taken from a man in his forties in good health and CMV-seronegative. The sequenced sample consisted of PBMCs. This CDR3 reads CASSDGSGGADNEQFF. Here the CDR3 DNA reads TGTGCCAGCAGTGATGGAAGCGGGGGAGCCGACAATGAGCAGTTCTTC. Full variable domain (rest looked up from reference TRBV2 and TRBJ2-1): EPEVTQTPSHQVTQMGQEVILRCVPISNHLYFYWYRQILGQKVEFLVSFYNNEISEKSEIFDDQFSVERPDGSNFTLKIRSTKLEDSAMYFCASSDGSGGADNEQFFGPGTRLTVL.